These T cell receptor beta chains were read from a single sample in a study of blood T cells in healthy people across ages. TCRdb ran MiXCR on the 5' RACE reads and lists one entry per CDR3 protein. The sample has about a million distinct CDR3 sequences, less than 45% seen once; the top ten hold less than 15%. Sequenced sample: blood. The receptor source for this set is a man aged 18 to 29 in good health. Both conserved end residues are part of each CDR3. A D gene is named only where the DNA matches it firmly. Size tells how often a clone was seen (once, few, many) or the class of an expanded clone, and some rows leave it out.

V	size	D	J	CDR3	DNA
TRBV12-3/TRBV12-4	many	TRBD1	TRBJ2-7	CASSRDRGNEQYF	TGTGCCAGCAGCCGAGACAGGGGGAACGAGCAGTACTTC
TRBV27	.	.	TRBJ1-2	CASSLSSEEGWYGYTF	TGTGCCAGCAGTTTATCTTCGGAGGAGGGATGGTATGGCTACACCTTC
TRBV2	once	.	TRBJ2-7	CASSEAPQGEQYF	TGTGCCAGCAGTGAAGCTCCCCAGGGCGAGCAGTACTTC
TRBV7-9	few	TRBD1	TRBJ1-1	CASSSVGGTGPTEAFF	TGTGCCAGCAGCTCCGTGGGGGGGACAGGGCCCACTGAAGCTTTCTTT
TRBV9	once	TRBD2	TRBJ2-3	CATGPGGPADTQYF	TGTGCCACAGGACCGGGGGGGCCGGCAGATACGCAGTATTTT
TRBV6-1	.	.	TRBJ1-1	CASRTALIGTEAFF	TGTGCCAGTCGGACAGCTCTGATCGGCACTGAAGCTTTCTTT
TRBV6-2/TRBV6-3	.	.	TRBJ2-2	CASSLRRGVNTGELFF	TGTGCCAGCAGCCTTAGGAGGGGGGTGAACACCGGGGAGCTGTTTTTT
TRBV29-1	.	.	TRBJ1-2	CSVGLGTPNYGYTF	TGCAGCGTCGGACTCGGGACACCTAACTATGGCTACACCTTC
TRBV9	.	.	TRBJ2-2	CASSVVDSNTGELFF	TGTGCCAGCAGCGTAGTTGACTCCAACACCGGGGAGCTGTTTTTT
TRBV7-9	few	.	TRBJ2-5	CASSLVSTQETQYF	TGTGCCAGCAGCTTAGTATCAACCCAAGAGACCCAGTACTTC
TRBV7-9	few	.	TRBJ1-5	CAVAGRSNQPQHF	TGTGCCGTCGCGGGACGGAGCAATCAGCCCCAGCATTTT
TRBV27	.	.	TRBJ1-5	CASSLNPRRGTNQPQHF	TGTGCCAGCAGTTTAAACCCAAGGCGGGGGACCAATCAGCCCCAGCATTTT
TRBV6-2/TRBV6-3	few	.	TRBJ2-5	CASSLDREVFNEQYF	TGTGCCAGCAGCCTTGACAGGGAGGTATTCAATGAGCAGTACTTC
TRBV12-3/TRBV12-4	.	.	TRBJ1-4	CASRSGRTLRVDEKLFF	TGTGCCAGCAGGAGTGGCAGGACCCTGAGGGTGGATGAAAAACTGTTTTTT
TRBV12-3/TRBV12-4	once	.	TRBJ1-1	CASSPFGGFMNTEAFF	TGTGCCAGCAGCCCCTTCGGTGGATTCATGAACACTGAAGCTTTCTTT
TRBV2	few	.	TRBJ1-2	CASSEGRALFSGYTF	TGTGCCAGCAGTGAAGGCAGGGCCTTATTTAGTGGCTACACCTTC
TRBV20-1	few	.	TRBJ2-1	CSATGPVWGNEQFF	TGCAGTGCCACGGGACCAGTATGGGGGAATGAGCAGTTCTTC
TRBV12-5	few	TRBD1	TRBJ1-4	CASGLVPKGQVGRLTNEKLFF	TGTGCTAGTGGTTTGGTACCTAAAGGACAGGTTGGTCGTTTGACTAATGAAAAACTGTTTTTT
TRBV6-2/TRBV6-3	few	TRBD1	TRBJ1-5	CASSYLQGANQPQHF	TGTGCCAGCAGTTACTTGCAGGGGGCTAATCAGCCCCAGCATTTT
TRBV7-9	few	TRBD1	TRBJ2-1	CASSSDLDGQGELDNEQFF	TGTGCCAGCAGCTCTGACCTAGACGGACAGGGAGAGTTGGACAATGAGCAGTTCTTC